This TCR beta chain was documented in a study of tumor-infiltrating lymphocytes in primary liver carcinoma. Background on the study: The cohort included men and women aged 30 to 69 years. Read depth, roughly 3.5 to 8 million productive TCRbeta reads, did not differ significantly between tissues. Overall study results and limits: Tumor-adjacent and tumor-blood pairs shared a smaller degree of overlap than tumor region pairs.

In germline, CDR1 is MGHRA, CDR2 YSYEKL. There are 18 residues in the CDR3. With a constant-region primer, TCR beta cDNA was made from approximately 450 ng of total RNA. TCR beta libraries came from three nested multiplex PCR rounds using slightly modified ARM-PCR. The opening two PCR rounds, approximately 10 cycles each, paired TRBV1-TRBV30 forward primers with a C-beta reverse primer. TCRdb re-called the multiplex PCR reads with MiXCR, one entry per CDR3 protein. This sample has approximately 300,000 distinct CDR3 sequences, with 60% to 80% found just once. In regard to this clonotype: Antigen specificity is unknown. At one end, the junction sequence differs from germline, possibly due to a read error.

In addition to blood RNA drawn from unsorted whole blood, germline DNA was extracted. There were only treatment-naive patients, all with chronic HBV infection. Sequencing was performed on peripheral blood. V gene TRBV4-1 combines with J gene TRBJ1-6, with 7 nucleotides matching TRBD1. This receptor was obtained from a man between 35 and 55 years old with primary liver carcinoma and hepatitis B virus infection. The CDR3 spells CSSSQGFLGQHSNSPLHF. CDR3 sequence (DNA): TGCTCCAGCAGCCAAGGATTCTTGGGACAGCATAGTAATTCACCCCTCCACTTT.